Listed below are T cell receptor beta chains from one sample, sequenced in a study of T cell repertoires in cytomegalovirus infection. TCRdb reprocessed the reads with MiXCR, giving one entry per CDR3 protein. Of 200,000 to 300,000 distinct CDR3 sequences listed, approximately 13% were seen once; the top ten hold around 1.6%. Sequencing was done on a sample of PBMCs. The receptors here all came from a human donor in good health (CMV status not recorded). Some clones in this sample may be carry-over from other donors' samples. CDR3s leave out the opening cysteine and the closing phenylalanine or tryptophan.

>TRBV19|TRBJ1-2
ASSRDRLGLGGYT
>TRBV30|TRBJ2-1
AWSVQLAGYNEQF
>TRBV6-1|TRBJ2-2
ASSGVAGAAGELF
>TRBV27|TRBJ2-3
ASRPLGDGDTQY
>TRBV11-2|TRBJ2-1
ASSPSRVTYNEQF
>TRBV20-1|TRBJ2-7
SAIGHSSYEQY
>TRBV7-2|TRBJ2-7
ASSSPGLAGFLMHEQY
>TRBV7-2|TRBJ1-6
ASSLAGPYNSPLH
>TRBV19|TRBJ1-1
ASSIGGTGVRTEAF
>TRBV20-1|TRBJ1-3
SAWTGAGNTIY
>TRBV26|TRBJ2-1
PSSLGGNRNEQF
>TRBV19|TRBJ2-6
ASKGQASGANVLT
>TRBV25-1|TRBJ1-5
ASSEAGRNQPQH
>TRBV6-5|TRBJ2-3
ASRPGGGSDTQY
>TRBV5-1|TRBJ2-5
ASRASGSQGTQY
>TRBV29-1|TRBJ1-2
SAKDLGSPGNGYT
>TRBV12-3/TRBV12-4|TRBJ2-3
ASSPGQGLPDTQY